This T cell receptor beta chain was recorded in a study of blood T cell repertoires in COVID-19. Study in general: The analysed material was cDNA or gDNA that came from T cells, B-cell-depleted T cells, or PBMCs.

The method was immunoSEQ multiplex PCR; TCRdb's version includes in-frame clones alone and lacks a portion of them. The sample gives under 250,000 clones, around 90% of which show up once; 2.5% to 3% is in the top ten. Germline V CDR1 and CDR2: SGHTS, YDEGEE. V lost 5 bases, J lost 2 bases, and 5 bases stayed unmatched. The CDR3 is 15 residues long. Membership in each cohort depended on participant-reported clinical history. The genes are TRBV5-8 and TRBJ2-7, with 12 bases lining up with TRBD2. The sequenced sample consisted of PBMCs or T cells enriched from blood (not recorded which). The TCR comes from a woman under 40 with acute COVID-19. CDR3 residues: CASRLAGGLTYEQYF. The CDR3 DNA sequence: TGTGCCAGCAGGCTAGCGGGGGGGCTCACCTACGAGCAGTACTTC.